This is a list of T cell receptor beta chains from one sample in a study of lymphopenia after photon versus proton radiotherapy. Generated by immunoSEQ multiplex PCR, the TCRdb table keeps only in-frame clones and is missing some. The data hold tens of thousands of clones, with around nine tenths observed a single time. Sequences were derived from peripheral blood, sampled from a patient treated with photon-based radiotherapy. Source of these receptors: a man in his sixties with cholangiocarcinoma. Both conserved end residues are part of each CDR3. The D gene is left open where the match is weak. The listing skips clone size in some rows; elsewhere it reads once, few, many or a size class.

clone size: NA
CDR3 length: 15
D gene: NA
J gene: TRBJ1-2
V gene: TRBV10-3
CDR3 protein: CAISESTPGIYGYTF
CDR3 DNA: TGTGCCATCAGTGAGTCTACGCCCGGGATTTATGGCTACACCTTC

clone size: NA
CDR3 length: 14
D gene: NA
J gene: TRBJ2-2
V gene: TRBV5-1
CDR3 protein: CASSLTLDTGELFF
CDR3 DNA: TGCGCCAGCAGCTTGACTCTAGACACCGGGGAGCTGTTTTTT

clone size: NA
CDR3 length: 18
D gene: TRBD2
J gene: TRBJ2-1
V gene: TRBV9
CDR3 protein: CASSGSTTAGDSYNEQFF
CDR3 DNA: TGTGCCAGCAGCGGAAGCACTACCGCGGGAGACTCCTACAATGAGCAGTTCTTC

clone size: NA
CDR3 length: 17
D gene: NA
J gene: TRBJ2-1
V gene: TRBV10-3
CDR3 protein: CAISETLAGSSYNEQFF
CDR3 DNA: TGTGCCATCAGTGAGACCCTGGCAGGGAGCTCCTACAATGAGCAGTTCTTC

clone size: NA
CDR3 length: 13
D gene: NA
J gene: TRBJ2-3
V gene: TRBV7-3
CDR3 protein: CASSLVTGDTQYF
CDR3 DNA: TGTGCCAGCAGCTTAGTTACTGGAGATACGCAGTATTTT

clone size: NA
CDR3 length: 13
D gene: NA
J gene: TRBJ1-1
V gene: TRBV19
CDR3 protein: CASSSRGGTEAFF
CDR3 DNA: TGTGCCAGTAGCTCAAGAGGCGGCACTGAAGCTTTCTTT

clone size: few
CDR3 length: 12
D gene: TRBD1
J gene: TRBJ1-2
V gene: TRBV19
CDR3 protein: CASSTAGGGYTF
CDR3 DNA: TGTGCCAGTAGTACGGCAGGGGGAGGCTACACCTTC

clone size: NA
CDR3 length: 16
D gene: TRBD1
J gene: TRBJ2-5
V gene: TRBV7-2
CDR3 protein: CASSLASTGVQETQYF
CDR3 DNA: TGTGCCAGCAGCTTAGCGTCAACAGGGGTTCAAGAGACCCAGTACTTC

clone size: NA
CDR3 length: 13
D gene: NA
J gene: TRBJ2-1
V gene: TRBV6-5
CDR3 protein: CASTRPRDNEQFF
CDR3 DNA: TGTGCCAGCACCCGCCCCAGGGACAATGAGCAGTTCTTC

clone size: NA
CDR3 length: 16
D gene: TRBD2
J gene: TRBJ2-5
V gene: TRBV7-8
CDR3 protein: CASSLERLAGGRLQYF
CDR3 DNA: TGTGCCAGCAGCTTAGAGCGGCTAGCGGGAGGACGACTACAGTACTTC

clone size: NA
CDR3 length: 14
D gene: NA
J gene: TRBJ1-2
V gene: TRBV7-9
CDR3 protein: CASSSSGPRGGYTF
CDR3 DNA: TGTGCCAGCAGCTCTTCGGGACCCCGGGGCGGCTACACCTTC

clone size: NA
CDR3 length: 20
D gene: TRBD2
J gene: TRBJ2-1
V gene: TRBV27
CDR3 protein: CASSPTTVAGVPSYYNEQFF
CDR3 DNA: TGTGCCAGCAGTCCCACCACGGTAGCGGGTGTCCCCTCCTACTACAATGAGCAGTTCTTC

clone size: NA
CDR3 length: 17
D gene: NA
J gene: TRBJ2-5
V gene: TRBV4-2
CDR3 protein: CASSDRPGSIYQETQYF
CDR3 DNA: TGTGCCAGCAGCGACCGGCCAGGAAGCATATACCAAGAGACCCAGTACTTC

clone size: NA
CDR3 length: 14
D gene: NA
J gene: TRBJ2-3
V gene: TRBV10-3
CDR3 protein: CAISEASDTDTQYF
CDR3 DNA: TGTGCCATCAGTGAGGCTAGCGACACAGATACGCAGTATTTT

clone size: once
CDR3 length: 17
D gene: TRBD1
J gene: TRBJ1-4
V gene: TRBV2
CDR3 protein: CASSEEIPTGGSEKLFF
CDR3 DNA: TGTGCCAGCAGTGAAGAGATACCGACAGGGGGAAGCGAAAAACTGTTTTTT

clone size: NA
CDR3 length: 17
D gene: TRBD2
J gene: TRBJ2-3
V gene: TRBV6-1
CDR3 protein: CASSEVWGSGSPDTQYF
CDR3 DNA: TGTGCCAGCAGTGAAGTTTGGGGTAGCGGGAGTCCAGATACGCAGTATTTT

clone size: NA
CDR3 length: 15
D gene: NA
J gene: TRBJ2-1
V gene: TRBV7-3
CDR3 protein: CASSTDRGSYNEQFF
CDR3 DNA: TGTGCCAGCAGCACCGATAGGGGCTCCTACAATGAGCAGTTCTTC

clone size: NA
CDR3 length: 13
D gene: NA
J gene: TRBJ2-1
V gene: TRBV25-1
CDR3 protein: CASSELGGEEQFF
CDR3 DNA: TGTGCCAGCAGTGAACTCGGGGGTGAAGAGCAGTTCTTC

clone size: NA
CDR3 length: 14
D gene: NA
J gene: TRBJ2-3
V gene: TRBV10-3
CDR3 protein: CAISDGRVADTQYF
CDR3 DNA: TGTGCCATCAGTGACGGCAGGGTAGCAGATACGCAGTATTTT

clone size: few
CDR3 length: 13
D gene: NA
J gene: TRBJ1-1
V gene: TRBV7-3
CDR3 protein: CASSLMGNTEAFF
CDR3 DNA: TGTGCCAGCAGCTTAATGGGGAACACTGAAGCTTTCTTT

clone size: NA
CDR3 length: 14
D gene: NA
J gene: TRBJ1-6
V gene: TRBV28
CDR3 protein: CASSFFRAESPLHF
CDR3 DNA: TGTGCCAGCAGTTTTTTCCGGGCAGAATCACCCCTCCACTTT

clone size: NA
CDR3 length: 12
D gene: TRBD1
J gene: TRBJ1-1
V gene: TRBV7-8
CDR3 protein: CATNRGVTEAFF
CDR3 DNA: TGTGCCACCAACAGGGGTGTGACTGAAGCTTTCTTT

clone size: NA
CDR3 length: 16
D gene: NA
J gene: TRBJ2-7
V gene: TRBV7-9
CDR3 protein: CASSSVLGRDNYEQYF
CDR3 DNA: TGTGCCAGCAGCTCGGTCCTCGGAAGGGATAACTACGAGCAGTACTTC

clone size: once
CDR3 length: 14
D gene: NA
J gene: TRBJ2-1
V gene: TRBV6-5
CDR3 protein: CASSYGGNYNEQFF
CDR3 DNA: TGTGCCAGCAGTTACGGCGGGAATTACAATGAGCAGTTCTTC

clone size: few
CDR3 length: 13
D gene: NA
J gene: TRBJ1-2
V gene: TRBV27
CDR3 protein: CASREGRNYGYTF
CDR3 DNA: TGTGCCAGCAGGGAGGGACGGAACTATGGCTACACCTTC